These 17 T cell receptor beta chains came from one sample sequenced in a study of T cell changes during pregnancy in multiple sclerosis. The repertoire was sequenced with immunoSEQ multiplex PCR; TCRdb's copy has only in-frame clones and lacks some. The sample lists 45,000 to 50,000 clones; 92% were seen once. This specimen was CD4+ T cells from peripheral blood mononuclear cells, taken in the second trimester of pregnancy. These receptors were obtained from a female donor in good health, enrolled as a control in a pregnancy study.

V and J are TRBV28 and TRBJ1-2, with D maybe TRBD1 (6 bases). Trimming took 6 bases from V and 0 from J, leaving 11 bases between them. Germline assignment: CDR1 MDHEN and CDR2 SYDVKM. CDR3 size: 14 residues. CDR3 sequence (DNA): TGTGCCAGCAGAAACGGACAGTCTAACTATGGCTACACCTTC. Amino acids: CASRNGQSNYGYTF.

The chain has TRBV7-8 and TRBJ1-5, with 8 bases fitting TRBD1. CDR3 length: 16 amino acids. V lost 4 bases and J lost 7; bases outside the gene matches: 12. Germline lookup yields CDR1 SGHVS and CDR2 FQNEAQ. CDR3 bases: TGTGCCAGCAGCTCAGGTTGGACAGGGAGGGGGCAGCCCCAGCATTTT. It is translated as CASSSGWTGRGQPQHF.

This sequence joins TRBV15 and TRBJ1-1; no clear D gene. This CDR3 has 15 amino acids. Trimming shortened V by 4 bases and J by 4 bases, and 16 bases separated the two germline ends. CDR1 LNHNV and CDR2 YYDKDF come from the germline V gene (reference sequence). The chain's CDR3 is CATSTQNVGATEAFF. CDR3 in DNA: TGTGCCACCAGCACACAGAACGTGGGAGCCACTGAAGCTTTCTTT.

DNA for the CDR3: TGTGCCAGCAGTGTGACAGTGAAAGAGACCCAGTACTTC. This sequence encodes CASSVTVKETQYF. The chain uses TRBV6-1 and TRBJ2-5, with D tentatively TRBD1 (5 bases). With 4 bases removed from V and 3 bases from J, the gap between germline ends came to 9 bases. Per germline, CDR1 MNHNS and CDR2 SASEGT. This CDR3 spans 13 amino acids.

The chain employs TRBV4-3 and TRBJ2-4; 9 positions agree with TRBD1. Germline lookup yields CDR1 LGHNA and CDR2 YSLEER. CDR3 length: 22 residues. V shed 0 bases, J shed 0 bases, and the junction held 18 bases outside the gene matches. This CDR3 reads CASSQDPRGQGPPLLAKNIQYF. In DNA form, the CDR3 reads TGCGCCAGCAGCCAAGATCCCCGTGGACAGGGGCCCCCCCTACTAGCCAAAAACATTCAGTACTTC.

The V call is TRBV27, the J call TRBJ1-2; 9 bases align to TRBD1. After removal of 4 bases from V and 0 bases from J, the junction contained 3 bases not matched to a gene. Looked up from germline, CDR1 is MNHEY and CDR2 is SMNVEV (reference sequence). CDR3 length equals 15 residues. CDR3 nucleotide sequence: TGTGCCAGCAGTTCTCGACAGGGGGCTAACTATGGCTACACCTTC. This codes for CASSSRQGANYGYTF.

The V gene is TRBV11-3, the J gene TRBJ2-7, with 11 bases aligning to TRBD2. Unmatched junction bases numbered 7, after V lost 5 bases and J lost 7 bases. This CDR3 region has 14 residues. Germline V gene data show CDR1 as SGHNT and CDR2 as YENEEA. The DNA of the CDR3 is TGTGCCAGCAGCCAGACTAGCGGGGTGGGGGAGCAGTACTTC. Encoded protein: CASSQTSGVGEQYF.

The chain is built from TRBV28 and TRBJ1-5, with D uncertain. V dropped 2 bases and J dropped 5 bases, with 16 bases sitting between them. Looked up from germline, CDR1 is MDHEN and CDR2 is SYDVKM. The CDR3 has 16 amino acids. Written as DNA, the CDR3 is TGTGCCAGCAGTTTACTGTCGAGGGTTTCCTATCAGCCCCAGCATTTT. Residues: CASSLLSRVSYQPQHF.

The rearrangement joins TRBV6-6 to TRBJ1-2, with 8 bases matching TRBD1. Germline assignment: CDR1 MNHNY and CDR2 SVGAGI (reference sequence). The length of the CDR3 is 16 residues. V shed 4 bases, J shed 8 bases, and the junction held 15 bases outside the gene matches. The CDR3 spells CASSWSDRGSTDGYTF. CDR3 DNA: TGTGCCAGCAGTTGGAGCGACAGGGGTTCAACGGACGGCTACACCTTC.

This chain uses TRBV6-1 with TRBJ1-2, with a tentative D call TRBD1 (5 bases). V was shortened by 8 bases and J by 3 bases, with 13 bases between the two germline ends. Germline V gives CDR1 MNHNS, CDR2 SASEGT. The CDR3 contains 13 residues. CDR3: CASGDQGYYGYTF. The CDR3 nucleotides are TGTGCCAGCGGGGATCAGGGATACTATGGCTACACCTTC.

The chain links TRBV10-1 to TRBJ2-1, with 9 bases lining up with TRBD1. The CDR3 loop spans 15 amino acids. The V gene's germline CDR1 is WNHNN and CDR2 SYGVQD (reference sequence). V trimming: 11 bases; J trimming: 7 bases; junction bases outside the gene matches: 15. CDR3: CAVDRGTGLENEQFF. CDR3 nucleotide sequence: TGCGCCGTGGACCGTGGGACAGGGTTGGAGAATGAGCAGTTCTTC.

This sequence joins TRBV7-3 and TRBJ1-1; 7 bases line up with TRBD1. The V segment lost 5 bases and the J segment 6 bases; nucleotides outside the gene matches: 12. The germline gives CDR1 SGHTA, CDR2 FQGTGA. CDR3 length: 15 residues. The CDR3: CASSPSPGQSAEAFF. CDR3 DNA: TGTGCCAGCAGCCCGAGCCCGGGACAGTCTGCTGAAGCTTTCTTT.

This clone was seen a single time. The chain has TRBV4-2 and TRBJ2-7; 9 nucleotides agree with TRBD1. The junction had 23 bases not matched to a gene; V was cut back by 0 bases and J by 2 bases. The CDR3 is 22 amino acids. The germline V gene has CDR1 LGHNA and CDR2 YNFKEQ. This chain's CDR3 is CASSQEGLPGTGPERFTYEQYF. The CDR3 coding sequence is TGTGCCAGCAGCCAAGAGGGATTACCCGGGACAGGGCCCGAGAGGTTTACCTACGAGCAGTACTTC.

The chain carries TRBV6-1 and TRBJ2-5, with 8 nucleotides matching TRBD1. Per germline, CDR1 MNHNS and CDR2 SASEGT. V dropped 1 base and J dropped 0; count of bases not matched to a gene: 1. The CDR3 has 15 residues. Here the CDR3 reads CASSEGDRNQETQYF. In DNA, the CDR3 is TGTGCCAGCAGTGAAGGGGACAGGAACCAAGAGACCCAGTACTTC.

The chain links TRBV5-1 to TRBJ1-3, with TRBD1 as a possible D gene (5 bases). CDR1 SGHRS and CDR2 YFSETQ come from the germline V gene. Between the trimmed V and J ends, which lost 4 bases and 0 bases, there was a span of 8 bases. This CDR3 contains 14 residues. Here the CDR3 reads CASSPGVSGNTIYF. CDR3 sequence (DNA): TGCGCCAGCAGCCCGGGGGTCTCTGGAAACACCATATATTTT.

The V call is TRBV6-1, the J call TRBJ1-2; tentatively, D is TRBD1 (6 bases). The germline V gene encodes CDR1 MNHNS and CDR2 SASEGT. The length of the CDR3 is 15 residues. Trimming took 4 bases from V and 2 from J, leaving 14 bases between them. CDR3: CASSAWDGQNYGYTF. CDR3 in DNA: TGTGCCAGCAGTGCGTGGGACGGACAGAACTATGGCTACACCTTC.

This chain joins TRBV27 and TRBJ2-7; 12 positions match TRBD2. CDR3 size: 21 residues. CDR1 is MNHEY and CDR2 is SMNVEV in the germline V gene (reference sequence). Trimming cost V 4 bases and J 0 bases; bases outside gene matches: 19. DNA of the CDR3: TGTGCCAGCAGTTGTGGGCAGGAGACTAGCGGGGGACTCCTGAGCTCCTACGAGCAGTACTTC. Encoded protein: CASSCGQETSGGLLSSYEQYF.